This TCR beta chain comes out of a study of T cell responses to AZD1222 COVID-19 vaccine. Study-level points and caveats: After the peak T cell response, and only then, were repertoires sampled.

Points on this clone: What it binds is unknown.

This CDR3 comprises 12 residues. The germline CDR1 and CDR2 sequences are LNHNV and YYDKDF (reference sequence). The V and J ends lost 3 bases and 9 bases respectively, with 12 bases between them. Here immunoSEQ multiplex PCR was the method, and the copy in TCRdb shows in-frame clones only, minus some. Of roughly 140,000 clones listed, approximately 91% are singletons. The chain carries TRBV15 and TRBJ2-7; weak D call: TRBD2 (6 bases). The receptor was isolated from an adult who had recovered from COVID-19. This specimen was peripheral blood, taken after recovery from COVID-19. CDR3 in DNA: TGTGCCACCAGCAGGGGCGGGGTAGGGCAGTACTTC. Translation gives CATSRGGVGQYF.